Listed below are T cell receptor beta chains from one sample, sequenced in a study of T-cell memory formation after mild COVID-19. TCRdb reanalysed the 5' RACE reads using MiXCR and keeps one entry per CDR3 protein. Among around 260,000 distinct CDR3 sequences listed, 15% to 20% were seen once. The sequenced sample was PBMCs or a T cell subset sorted from them (not recorded which). These TCRs come from a man between 18 and 29 years old who had mild COVID-19 (a few samples of this study predate the infection). Cell type and time point are not known. Both conserved end residues are part of each CDR3. Fields, in order: clone size, J gene, V gene, D gene, CDR3 DNA, CDR3 protein. The D gene is left open where the match is weak. Part of the rows lack a size; the others show once, few, many or a class for expanded clones.

clone size: few; J gene: TRBJ2-1; V gene: TRBV12-3/TRBV12-4; D gene: TRBD2; CDR3 DNA: TGCGCCAGCAGCCAGAGCGGGGGCTCCTACAATGAGCAGTTCTTC; CDR3 protein: CASSQSGGSYNEQFF
clone size: -; J gene: TRBJ2-1; V gene: TRBV12-3/TRBV12-4; D gene: -; CDR3 DNA: TGTGCCAGCAGTTTCCTTCCCGACAACAATGAGCAGTTCTTC; CDR3 protein: CASSFLPDNNEQFF
clone size: few; J gene: TRBJ2-1; V gene: TRBV12-3/TRBV12-4; D gene: -; CDR3 DNA: TGTGCCAGCAGTTTATGGGCAGGGAAGCGCAATGAGCAGTTCTTC; CDR3 protein: CASSLWAGKRNEQFF
clone size: few; J gene: TRBJ2-1; V gene: TRBV7-9; D gene: -; CDR3 DNA: TGTGCCAGCAGCTCAGAAGTAGCCGCTGAGCAGTTCTTC; CDR3 protein: CASSSEVAAEQFF
clone size: -; J gene: TRBJ2-2; V gene: TRBV5-1; D gene: TRBD2; CDR3 DNA: TGCGCCAGCAGCAGTGCGGGGGGCCCGAACACCGGGGAGCTGTTTTTT; CDR3 protein: CASSSAGGPNTGELFF
clone size: few; J gene: TRBJ2-5; V gene: TRBV11-2; D gene: -; CDR3 DNA: TGTGCCAGCAGCCCCCGACTTCAGACCCAGTACTTC; CDR3 protein: CASSPRLQTQYF
clone size: few; J gene: TRBJ2-7; V gene: TRBV7-8; D gene: -; CDR3 DNA: TGTGCCAGCAGTCCCTACGGGGGCCCCTACGAGCAGTACTTC; CDR3 protein: CASSPYGGPYEQYF
clone size: -; J gene: TRBJ2-1; V gene: TRBV10-3; D gene: TRBD2; CDR3 DNA: TGTGCCATCAGAGGACTAGCGGGGGGCCGACCCAATGAGCAGTTCTTC; CDR3 protein: CAIRGLAGGRPNEQFF
clone size: -; J gene: TRBJ1-5; V gene: TRBV4-2; D gene: -; CDR3 DNA: TGTGCCAGCAGCGCCGGTGGAGGACGCAATCAGCCCCAGCATTTT; CDR3 protein: CASSAGGGRNQPQHF
clone size: -; J gene: TRBJ1-1; V gene: TRBV20-1; D gene: TRBD1; CDR3 DNA: TGCAGTGCTCAGCTGCAGGGGGCGAAGGCCACTGAAGCTTTCTTT; CDR3 protein: CSAQLQGAKATEAFF
clone size: few; J gene: TRBJ2-3; V gene: TRBV20-1; D gene: -; CDR3 DNA: TGCAGTGCTTATTCTAGCGGCACAGATACGCAGTATTTT; CDR3 protein: CSAYSSGTDTQYF
clone size: few; J gene: TRBJ2-5; V gene: TRBV10-3; D gene: -; CDR3 DNA: TGTGCCATCAGTGACCCAGGGGCAGGGTGGGGAGAGACCCAGTACTTC; CDR3 protein: CAISDPGAGWGETQYF
clone size: few; J gene: TRBJ2-1; V gene: TRBV5-5; D gene: -; CDR3 DNA: TGTGCCAGCAGCCCACGACCTTTCCGGGTCGACAATGAGCAGTTCTTC; CDR3 protein: CASSPRPFRVDNEQFF
clone size: -; J gene: TRBJ2-2; V gene: TRBV6-6; D gene: TRBD2; CDR3 DNA: TGTGCCAGCAGGCCGCGGGGGGTCCCGAACACCGGGGAGCTGTTTTTT; CDR3 protein: CASRPRGVPNTGELFF
clone size: -; J gene: TRBJ2-3; V gene: TRBV12-3/TRBV12-4; D gene: TRBD2; CDR3 DNA: TGTGCCAGCAGTTCCTCCTGGACTAGCGGGGGGGCCACAGATACGCAGTATTTT; CDR3 protein: CASSSSWTSGGATDTQYF
clone size: -; J gene: TRBJ2-3; V gene: TRBV4-3; D gene: -; CDR3 DNA: TGCGCCAGCAGCATCCGCTTACCTAGCAGAGGGAGCACAGATACGCAGTATTTT; CDR3 protein: CASSIRLPSRGSTDTQYF
clone size: few; J gene: TRBJ1-1; V gene: TRBV7-8; D gene: -; CDR3 DNA: TGTGCCAGCAGCCCTAGCGGCGCTGAAGCTTTCTTT; CDR3 protein: CASSPSGAEAFF
clone size: -; J gene: TRBJ2-2; V gene: TRBV7-2; D gene: -; CDR3 DNA: TGTGCCAGCAGCTTAGACCGATACATCGGGGAGCTGTTTTTT; CDR3 protein: CASSLDRYIGELFF
clone size: -; J gene: TRBJ2-7; V gene: TRBV4-3; D gene: -; CDR3 DNA: TGCGCCAGCAGCCAAGATCTAGCGACCGAGCAGTACTTC; CDR3 protein: CASSQDLATEQYF
clone size: few; J gene: TRBJ2-7; V gene: TRBV10-3; D gene: TRBD1; CDR3 DNA: TGTGCCATCAGTATTGGGGACAGGGAACTCTACGAGCAGTACTTC; CDR3 protein: CAISIGDRELYEQYF
clone size: medium-sized; J gene: TRBJ2-4; V gene: TRBV4-1; D gene: -; CDR3 DNA: TGCGCCACCTCGGGTGCGGGCTTTCTGGCCAAAAACATTCAGTACTTC; CDR3 protein: CATSGAGFLAKNIQYF
clone size: few; J gene: TRBJ1-1; V gene: TRBV6-2/TRBV6-3; D gene: -; CDR3 DNA: TGTGCCAGCAGTTACGGCTGGGTTTCCACTGAAGCTTTCTTT; CDR3 protein: CASSYGWVSTEAFF
clone size: few; J gene: TRBJ2-5; V gene: TRBV7-2; D gene: TRBD2; CDR3 DNA: TGTGCCAGCAATCCCGCGGGGGGGAGGGAGACCCAGTACTTC; CDR3 protein: CASNPAGGRETQYF